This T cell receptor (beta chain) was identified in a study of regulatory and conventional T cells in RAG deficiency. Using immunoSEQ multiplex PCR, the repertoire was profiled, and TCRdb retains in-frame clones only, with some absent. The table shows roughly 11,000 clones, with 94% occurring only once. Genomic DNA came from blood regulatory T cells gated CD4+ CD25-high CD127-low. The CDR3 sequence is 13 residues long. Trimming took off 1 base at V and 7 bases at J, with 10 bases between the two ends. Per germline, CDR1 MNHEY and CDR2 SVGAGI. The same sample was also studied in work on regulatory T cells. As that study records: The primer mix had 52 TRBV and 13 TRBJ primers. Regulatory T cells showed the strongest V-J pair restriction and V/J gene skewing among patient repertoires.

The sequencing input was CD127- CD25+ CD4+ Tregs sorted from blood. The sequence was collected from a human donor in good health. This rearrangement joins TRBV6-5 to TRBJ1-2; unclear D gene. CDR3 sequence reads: CASSYWGDTGYTF. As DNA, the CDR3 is TGTGCCAGCAGTTACTGGGGAGACACTGGCTACACCTTC.